This is a list of T cell receptor beta chains from one sample in a study of blood T cell repertoires in COVID-19. TCRdb's copy holds only in-frame clones and misses some; the assay was immunoSEQ multiplex PCR. The data contain fewer than 450,000 clones, roughly 90% of them seen just once; the ten biggest clones take up just under 7.5%. Sequencing input: peripheral blood. These receptors all stem from a woman in her sixties or seventies with COVID-19, enrolled during active disease. The CDR3 runs from the conserved cysteine through the conserved F or W. A D gene is named only where the DNA matches it firmly. Clone sizes are given selectively: once, few, many, or a class where the clone is expanded.

clone_size	v_call	j_call	d_call	cdr3_aa	cdr3_nt
few	TRBV4-1	TRBJ1-2	.	CASSQELTGQTSRGYTF	TGCGCCAGCAGCCAAGAGTTGACAGGTCAGACCTCTAGGGGCTACACCTTC
.	TRBV5-6	TRBJ2-1	.	CASSGRGGAKNEQFF	TGTGCCAGCAGCGGGAGAGGGGGGGCGAAGAATGAGCAGTTCTTC
once	TRBV7-8	TRBJ2-7	.	CASSRTAFSYEQYF	TGTGCCAGCAGCCGGACAGCCTTCTCCTACGAGCAGTACTTC
.	TRBV10-3	TRBJ1-5	.	CAISLDGVEAQHF	TGTGCCATCAGCTTGGACGGGGTTGAGGCCCAGCATTTT
.	TRBV12-3/TRBV12-4	TRBJ1-2	.	CASSRDKYYGYTF	TGTGCCAGCAGTAGGGACAAGTACTATGGCTACACCTTC
.	TRBV21-1	TRBJ1-2	.	CASSKAVRQGSNLDYGYTF	TGTGCCAGCAGCAAAGCGGTAAGGCAGGGAAGTAACCTTGACTATGGCTACACCTTC
.	TRBV3-1/TRBV3-2	TRBJ1-1	.	CASSRRSGSEAFF	TGTGCCAGCAGCCGAAGATCTGGGAGTGAAGCTTTCTTT
.	TRBV30	TRBJ2-2	.	CAWSETGMLTGELFF	TGTGCCTGGAGTGAAACAGGGATGTTAACCGGGGAGCTGTTTTTT
.	TRBV11-2	TRBJ2-7	TRBD1	CASSFDRDHEQYF	TGTGCCAGCAGCTTTGACAGGGACCACGAGCAGTACTTC
.	TRBV5-6	TRBJ2-5	.	CASSLGAGAPETQYF	TGTGCCAGCAGCTTGGGAGCAGGGGCACCAGAGACCCAGTACTTC
.	TRBV18	TRBJ1-2	.	CASSQPGQDAHYGYTF	TGTGCCAGCTCACAGCCAGGGCAGGATGCTCACTATGGCTACACCTTC
once	TRBV5-4	TRBJ2-1	TRBD1	CASSLGQGNLDEQFF	TGTGCCAGCAGCTTGGGACAGGGGAATCTTGATGAGCAGTTCTTC
.	TRBV28	TRBJ1-5	.	CASSSYDKPQHF	TGTGCCAGCAGCTCCTACGACAAGCCCCAGCATTTT
.	TRBV28	TRBJ2-3	.	CASSSSSQGPDTQYF	TGTGCCAGCAGTTCCTCCTCACAGGGCCCAGATACGCAGTATTTT
.	TRBV29-1	TRBJ1-1	TRBD1	CSVEAGGLSGEAFF	TGCAGCGTTGAGGCAGGGGGCTTGTCGGGTGAAGCTTTCTTT
once	TRBV6-2/TRBV6-3	TRBJ2-1	TRBD2	CASSPKGLAGEYNEQFF	TGTGCCAGCAGTCCAAAAGGACTAGCGGGGGAATACAATGAGCAGTTCTTC
.	TRBV5-4	TRBJ2-2	TRBD2	CASSGRGVNTGELFF	TGTGCCAGCAGCGGGCGGGGGGTAAACACCGGGGAGCTGTTTTTT
.	TRBV5-6	TRBJ2-2	TRBD1	CASSSGQGFGGELFF	TGTGCCAGCAGCTCGGGACAGGGGTTTGGCGGGGAGCTGTTTTTT
once	TRBV11-2	TRBJ1-1	.	CASSLVSGEAFF	TGTGCCAGCAGCTTAGTGTCGGGGGAAGCTTTCTTT
.	TRBV4-1	TRBJ2-5	TRBD1	CASSQVGATGSRETQYF	TGCGCCAGCAGCCAAGTCGGGGCGACAGGGAGTCGGGAGACCCAGTACTTC
.	TRBV7-2	TRBJ2-4	TRBD2	CASSPLTTSGGAKNIQYF	TGTGCCAGCAGCCCGCTTACCACTAGCGGGGGGGCCAAAAACATTCAGTACTTC
.	TRBV6-5	TRBJ2-5	TRBD1	CASSYSRDRGSWYF	TGTGCCAGCAGTTACTCGAGGGACAGGGGGTCATGGTACTTC
few	TRBV5-8	TRBJ1-2	TRBD1	CASSWDRVGGYTF	TGTGCCAGCAGCTGGGACAGGGTAGGGGGCTACACCTTC
.	TRBV2	TRBJ1-2	.	CASNGQDYGYTF	TGTGCCAGCAATGGACAAGACTATGGCTACACCTTC
.	TRBV27	TRBJ1-1	.	CASSLSAVWSETEAFF	TGTGCCAGCAGTTTAAGTGCGGTGTGGTCGGAAACTGAAGCTTTCTTT
.	TRBV24-1	TRBJ1-2	.	CATSGGLNYGYTF	TGTGCCACCAGTGGGGGGCTCAACTATGGCTACACCTTC
.	TRBV7-9	TRBJ1-1	TRBD1	CASSSSGTGWGKTEAFF	TGTGCCAGCAGCTCTTCCGGGACAGGGTGGGGAAAAACTGAAGCTTTCTTT
.	TRBV3-1/TRBV3-2	TRBJ1-1	.	CASILSGNTEAFF	TGTGCCAGCATCTTATCAGGGAACACTGAAGCTTTCTTT
.	TRBV19	TRBJ1-2	.	CASSIQTGANYGYTF	TGTGCCAGTAGTATCCAGACAGGCGCTAACTATGGCTACACCTTC
.	TRBV5-1	TRBJ2-1	.	CASNSGLSYNEQFF	TGCGCCAGCAATAGCGGACTCTCCTACAATGAGCAGTTCTTC
.	TRBV18	TRBJ1-1	TRBD1	CASSPRTGENTEAFF	TGTGCCAGCTCACCCCGGACAGGAGAGAACACTGAAGCTTTCTTT
.	TRBV3-1/TRBV3-2	TRBJ2-7	.	CASSQDSDRSYEQYF	TGTGCCAGCAGCCAAGATAGTGACAGGTCCTACGAGCAGTACTTC
few	TRBV5-4	TRBJ2-1	TRBD2	CASSLGGGAANEQFF	TGTGCCAGCAGCTTAGGCGGGGGGGCCGCGAATGAGCAGTTCTTC
.	TRBV2	TRBJ1-3	.	CASRRDSGNTIYF	TGTGCCAGCAGGAGGGACTCTGGAAACACCATATATTTT
.	TRBV11-2	TRBJ1-3	.	CASSWGGASGNTIYF	TGTGCCAGCAGCTGGGGGGGGGCCTCTGGAAACACCATATATTTT
.	TRBV5-6	TRBJ1-1	.	CASSRAGAGAPLGEAFF	TGTGCCAGCAGCCGGGCAGGGGCAGGGGCCCCGTTGGGCGAAGCTTTCTTT
.	TRBV18	TRBJ1-2	TRBD1	CASSRGQGDNYGYTF	TGTGCCAGCTCACGGGGACAGGGAGATAACTATGGCTACACCTTC
.	TRBV7-3	TRBJ1-2	.	CASSADPSSYGYTF	TGTGCCAGCAGCGCCGACCCTAGCTCCTATGGCTACACCTTC
once	TRBV5-1	TRBJ2-1	.	CASSFLSGNEQFF	TGCGCCAGCAGCTTCCTTTCCGGCAATGAGCAGTTCTTC
.	TRBV28	TRBJ2-5	.	CASSYGGRQETQYF	TGTGCCAGCAGTTACGGGGGGCGCCAAGAGACCCAGTACTTC
.	TRBV11-2	TRBJ1-5	.	CASSLGEGQPQHF	TGTGCCAGCAGCTTGGGAGAAGGCCAGCCCCAGCATTTT
.	TRBV15	TRBJ2-7	.	CATSRLGGAEPYEQYF	TGTGCCACCAGCAGATTGGGTGGGGCAGAACCTTACGAGCAGTACTTC
.	TRBV28	TRBJ1-2	.	CATWVYRENYGYTF	TGTGCCACATGGGTATACAGGGAGAACTATGGCTACACCTTC
few	TRBV15	TRBJ1-1	.	CATSRDAKTEAFF	TGTGCCACCAGCAGAGATGCGAAGACTGAAGCTTTCTTT
.	TRBV6-6	TRBJ2-2	.	CAIQNTGELFF	TGTGCCATCCAGAACACCGGGGAGCTGTTTTTT
.	TRBV7-2	TRBJ2-2	.	CASSLGQNTGELFF	TGTGCCAGCAGCCTGGGACAGAACACCGGGGAGCTGTTTTTT